This paragraph reports one T cell receptor beta chain. Its antigen is still unknown. This sample is part of a study of T cell responses to AZD1222 COVID-19 vaccine. Study results and caveats: Epitopes outside B.1.351 and B.1.1.7 mutated regions reportedly drew nearly half of spike TCRs.

Germline CDR1 is SEHNR and CDR2 is FQNEAQ (reference sequence). Trimming stripped 2 bases from V and 6 bases from J, with 7 bases between. CDR3 length: 12 amino acids. The protocol was immunoSEQ multiplex PCR, while the TCRdb copy is restricted to in-frame clones and leaves out a portion. The sample records roughly 150,000 clones, roughly 92% being singletons. V usage is TRBV7-9 and J usage is TRBJ1-2; D is unclear. The sequencing here drew on peripheral blood, taken on day 0 of AZD1222 vaccination. The clonotype originates from an adult in good health. The CDR3 DNA reads as TGTGCCAGCAGCTTAAGTACGAATGGCTACACCTTC. Protein product: CASSLSTNGYTF. The complete variable domain, with remaining parts taken from reference TRBV7-9 and TRBJ1-2, reads DTGVSQNPRHKITKRGQNVTFRCDPISEHNRLYWYRQTLGQGPEFLTYFQNEAQLEKSRLLSDRFSAERPKGSFSTLEIQRTEQGDSAMYLCASSLSTNGYTFGSGTRLTVV.